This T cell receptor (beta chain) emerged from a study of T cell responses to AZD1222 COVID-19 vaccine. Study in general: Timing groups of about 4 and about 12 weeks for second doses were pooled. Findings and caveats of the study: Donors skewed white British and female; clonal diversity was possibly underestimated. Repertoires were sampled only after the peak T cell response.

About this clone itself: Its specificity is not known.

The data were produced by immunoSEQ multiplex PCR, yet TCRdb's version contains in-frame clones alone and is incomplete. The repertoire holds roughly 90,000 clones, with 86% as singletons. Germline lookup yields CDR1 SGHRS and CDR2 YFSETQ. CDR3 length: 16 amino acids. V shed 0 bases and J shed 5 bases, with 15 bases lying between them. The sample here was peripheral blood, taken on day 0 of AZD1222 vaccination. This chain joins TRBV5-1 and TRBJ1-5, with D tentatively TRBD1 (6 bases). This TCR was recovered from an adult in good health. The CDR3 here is CASSLGDGGQDQPQHF. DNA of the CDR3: TGCGCCAGCAGCTTGGGGGATGGGGGGCAAGATCAGCCCCAGCATTTT.